This T cell receptor beta chain was recovered during a study of blood T cell repertoires in COVID-19. Study context: The analysed material was cDNA or gDNA that came from T cells, B-cell-depleted T cells, or PBMCs.

CDR3 length: 14 residues. Germline lookup yields CDR1 MNHEY and CDR2 SVGAGI. The V end was cut by 7 bases, the J end by 4 bases, with 14 bases between. Someone with COVID-19 had been met by exposed participants within 2 weeks before study entry. Generated by immunoSEQ multiplex PCR, the TCRdb table keeps only in-frame clones and is missing some. There are 200,000 to 250,000 clones in the sample; around four fifths occur only once, and approximately 4% lies in the top ten. V gene TRBV6-5 combines with J gene TRBJ1-3; no firm D call. This TCR came from a woman between 35 and 50 years old who had been exposed to COVID-19. Sequences were obtained from PBMCs or T cells enriched from blood (not recorded which). The DNA for the CDR3 is TGTGCCAGCATAGAGGGCCTTGGGGGAAACACCATATATTTT. Residues: CASIEGLGGNTIYF.